This TCR beta chain was captured in a study of CD8+CD57+ T cells in acquired aplastic anemia. This CDR3 has 12 amino acids. Per the germline V gene, CDR1 is DFQATT and CDR2 is SNEGSKA (reference sequence). Trimming removed 1 base from V and 4 bases from J, with 7 bases in between. Genomic DNA templated the TCR beta VDJ and CDR3 profiling. TCRdb reprocessed the reads via MiXCR and lists one record per CDR3 protein. This sample carries some 160,000 distinct CDR3 sequences, around 47% of them seen once, and the ten largest clones take 3.2%. Patients sequenced had flow cytometry evidence of CD8+CD57+ cell expansion.

The gene calls are TRBV20-1 and TRBJ1-2; D remains ambiguous. Sequencing was carried out using sorted CD4+, CD8+, or CD8+CD57+ T cells (not recorded which) from PBMCs. The origin of this receptor is a human donor with aplastic anemia. CDR3 DNA sequence: TGCAGTGCTAGAGGCCCGTCCTATGGCTACACCTTC. This sequence encodes CSARGPSYGYTF.